One and the same sample provided the 26 T cell receptor beta chains below, sequenced in a study of shared T cell receptors in the human thymus. This table comes from immunoSEQ multiplex PCR, and its TCRdb copy is limited to in-frame clones, with some not included. Found here are hundreds of thousands of clones, around 89% of them singletons; the top ten hold around 0.01%. These data were also filed under a second study, of human thymus T cells.

The specimen was thymocytes. These receptors originate from a boy younger than two with a congenital heart defect.

The chain recombines TRBV6-6 with TRBJ2-1, with 9 bases lining up with TRBD1. J was trimmed by 8 bases and V by 6 bases; bases with no gene match: 11. The V gene's germline CDR1 is MNHNY and CDR2 SVGAGI (reference sequence). CDR3 length: 15 amino acids. The CDR3 protein is CASRGLGQGNYEQFF. CDR3 DNA: TGTGCCAGCAGGGGCTTGGGACAGGGAAATTATGAGCAGTTCTTC.

This chain links TRBV10-1 with TRBJ1-1; tentative D call: TRBD1 (6 bases). The CDR3 consists of 12 residues. Looked up from germline, CDR1 is WNHNN and CDR2 is SYGVQD (reference sequence). V lost 10 bases to trimming and J lost 11 bases, with 20 bases between them. This CDR3 reads CAMAGGGGIAFF. For the CDR3, the DNA is TGCGCCATGGCGGGAGGGGGAGGGATCGCTTTCTTT.

J is TRBJ2-7 and V is TRBV9, with 7 nucleotides matching TRBD1. The junction had 16 bases not matched to a gene; V was cut back by 4 bases and J by 3 bases. The CDR3 is 17 amino acids. The germline gives CDR1 SGDLS, CDR2 YYNGEE. CDR3 coding DNA: TGTGCCAGCAGCAGACAATCGACAGGGTGGAGAGACTACGAGCAGTACTTC. Translating gives CASSRQSTGWRDYEQYF.

The J gene is TRBJ2-6, the V gene TRBV4-3, with 7 bases identical to TRBD1. The germline gives CDR1 LGHNA, CDR2 YSLEER. This CDR3 is 18 amino acids long. The V segment lost 0 bases and the J segment 0 bases; nucleotides outside the gene matches: 5. The CDR3 loop reads CASSQDQTGISGANVLTF. CDR3 nucleotide sequence: TGCGCCAGCAGCCAAGATCAGACAGGGATCTCTGGGGCCAACGTCCTGACTTTC.

This rearrangement joins TRBV6-5 to TRBJ2-5, with 7 bases that match TRBD2. Trimming removed 6 bases from V and 2 bases from J; junction bases left unmatched: 0. The CDR3 has 12 residues. Germline CDR1 is MNHEY and CDR2 is SVGAGI. CDR3 sequence (DNA): TGTGCCAGCAGGGGACTACAAGAGACCCAGTACTTC. This codes for CASRGLQETQYF.

This clone was counted between two and nine times. V and J are TRBV7-2 and TRBJ2-5; 11 bases are shared with TRBD2. The ends lost 1 base at V and 5 bases at J; junction bases unmatched: 9. CDR3 length: 17 amino acids. Germline V gene data show CDR1 as SGHTA and CDR2 as FQGNSA. CDR3 coding DNA: TGTGCCAGCAGCTTAGGGGCTAGCGGGAGGAAGGGGGAGACCCAGTACTTC. This codes for CASSLGASGRKGETQYF.

The V call is TRBV4-2, the J call TRBJ2-5; TRBD2 might be the D (6 bases). The CDR3 is 17 residues long. CDR1 is LGHNA, CDR2 YNFKEQ, per germline. V was pared by 0 bases and J by 5 bases, with 19 bases between. DNA for the CDR3: TGTGCCAGCAGCCAAGAGGGACCCCTTGGGGGGTGGGAGACCCAGTACTTC. This translates into CASSQEGPLGGWETQYF.

The J gene is TRBJ2-3, the V gene TRBV20-1; D remains unclear. The V end was cut by 5 bases, the J end by 2 bases, with 5 bases between. Germline CDR1 reads DFQATT; CDR2 reads SNEGSKA (reference sequence). The CDR3 loop spans 11 amino acids. CDR3 DNA: TGCAGTGCTCCCTACACAGATACGCAGTATTTT. Translation gives CSAPYTDTQYF.

The chain recombines TRBV7-6 with TRBJ2-7; a weak D match, TRBD2 (7 bases). The germline gives CDR1 SGHVS, CDR2 FNYEAQ. V lost 0 bases and J lost 5, with 17 bases in between. The CDR3 is 16 residues long. CDR3 residues: CASSLAGGPGTNEQYF. Here the CDR3 DNA reads TGTGCCAGCAGCTTAGCCGGGGGGCCGGGGACTAACGAGCAGTACTTC.

The chain links TRBV27 to TRBJ1-2, with D tentatively TRBD1 (6 bases). The CDR3 extends over 12 amino acids. In germline, CDR1 is MNHEY, CDR2 SMNVEV (reference sequence). V dropped 6 bases and J dropped 7 bases, with 12 bases sitting between them. CDR3 region: CASRGPRGGYTF. CDR3 sequence (DNA): TGTGCCAGCAGGGGACCCAGGGGTGGCTACACCTTC.

The chain employs TRBV6-1 and TRBJ2-2; TRBD1 is a possible D gene (5 bases). This CDR3 is 13 amino acids long. Trimming stripped 5 bases from V and 6 bases from J, with 10 bases between. The germline V gene encodes CDR1 MNHNS and CDR2 SASEGT. CDR3 nucleotides: TGTGCCAGCAGTCAGGGAAAGGCCGGGGAGCTGTTTTTT. This sequence encodes CASSQGKAGELFF.

The chain uses TRBV29-1 and TRBJ2-3; 7 nucleotides agree with TRBD2. The V gene's germline CDR1 is SQVTM and CDR2 ANQGSEA. The ends lost 6 bases at V and 0 bases at J; junction bases unmatched: 12. This CDR3 is 16 amino acids long. The CDR3 protein is CSVLHRGSGSTDTQYF. The CDR3 DNA reads as TGCAGCGTCCTCCACCGGGGTAGCGGGAGCACAGATACGCAGTATTTT.

The chain joins TRBV20-1 to TRBJ2-1; D possibly corresponds to TRBD2 (6 bases). This CDR3 spans 11 amino acids. Trimming pared 3 bases from V and 8 bases from J, leaving 8 bases between. CDR1 is DFQATT, CDR2 SNEGSKA, per germline (reference sequence). In DNA, the CDR3 is TGCAGTGCTAGGGGGGAGGATGAGCAGTTCTTC. Its translation is CSARGEDEQFF.

The chain combines TRBV19 with TRBJ2-4; maybe TRBD1 (6 bases). The CDR3 extends over 14 amino acids. Germline CDR1 is LNHDA and CDR2 is SQIVND (reference sequence). Trimming pared 6 bases from V and 2 bases from J, leaving 11 bases between. CDR3 bases: TGTGCCAGTAGCCAGGACAGACCCAAAAACATTCAGTACTTC. This sequence encodes CASSQDRPKNIQYF.

The chain employs TRBV2 and TRBJ2-7, with TRBD2 as a possible D gene (7 bases). Trimming shortened V by 6 bases and J by 3 bases, and 15 bases separated the two germline ends. The length of the CDR3 is 14 residues. Germline lookup yields CDR1 SNHLY and CDR2 FYNNEI. The CDR3 DNA reads as TGTGCCAGCAGGGGGGGGCTTACGATCTACGAGCAGTACTTC. This gives the protein CASRGGLTIYEQYF.

This rearrangement joins TRBV6-1 to TRBJ2-3; 9 bases fit TRBD2. Germline CDR1 MNHNS, CDR2 SASEGT. Losses at the gene ends were 6 bases for V and 3 bases for J; bases not matched to a gene: 7. The CDR3 length is 15 residues. CDR3 loop: CASSRTSAWTDTQYF. The CDR3 nucleotides read TGTGCCAGCAGCCGGACTAGCGCATGGACAGATACGCAGTATTTT.

This clone was observed once. The chain employs TRBV7-6 and TRBJ2-7, with 9 bases lining up with TRBD1. V shed 6 bases, J shed 3 bases, and the junction held 12 bases outside the gene matches. Per the germline V gene, CDR1 is SGHVS and CDR2 is FNYEAQ. CDR3 size: 16 residues. The CDR3 reads CASSSYSGTGYYEQYF. DNA of the CDR3: TGTGCCAGCAGTTCTTACTCCGGGACAGGGTACTACGAGCAGTACTTC.

The genes are TRBV28 and TRBJ1-3; D is possibly TRBD1 (5 bases). V was clipped by 7 bases and J by 0 bases, with 22 bases between them. The CDR3 spans 18 residues. Germline values: CDR1 MDHEN, CDR2 SYDVKM. The DNA for the CDR3 is TGTGCCAGCACCCCCCCGGCCAGACAGATCCGCTCTGGAAACACCATATATTTT. This encodes CASTPPARQIRSGNTIYF.

The V call is TRBV27, the J call TRBJ2-1; 11 nucleotides align to TRBD2. V lost 3 bases, J lost 4 bases, and 5 bases stayed unmatched. The CDR3 contains 16 residues. CDR1 and CDR2 from the germline V gene are MNHEY and SMNVEV (reference sequence). In DNA form, the CDR3 reads TGTGCCAGCAGTTTTTCTAGCGGGAGGCTATACAATGAGCAGTTCTTC. It is translated as CASSFSSGRLYNEQFF.

This chain joins TRBV29-1 and TRBJ1-2; 7 bases are shared with TRBD1. The V gene's germline CDR1 is SQVTM and CDR2 ANQGSEA. J was trimmed by 3 bases and V by 7 bases; bases with no gene match: 8. CDR3 size: 13 residues. The CDR3 loop is CSAQPTGDYGYTF. The CDR3 bases are TGCAGCGCCCAACCTACAGGGGACTATGGCTACACCTTC.

The rearrangement joins TRBV6-5 to TRBJ2-1; 8 nucleotides match TRBD2. The V segment lost 6 bases and the J segment 7 bases; nucleotides outside the gene matches: 8. The CDR3 contains 14 residues. Germline lookup yields CDR1 MNHEY and CDR2 SVGAGI. CDR3 sequence: CASRLYSGANEQFF. CDR3 in DNA: TGTGCCAGCAGGTTGTATAGCGGGGCGAATGAGCAGTTCTTC.

The J gene is TRBJ2-3, the V gene TRBV18; 8 bases fit TRBD2. Germline-derived CDR1 and CDR2 are KGHSH and LQKENI. This CDR3 contains 17 residues. The J segment lost 1 base and the V segment lost 3 bases, leaving 9 bases of the junction unmatched. CDR3 sequence: CASSPRSGLGGTDTQYF. CDR3 in DNA: TGTGCCAGCTCACCTCGCTCGGGACTAGGGGGCACAGATACGCAGTATTTT.

This clone turned up a few times. The chain employs TRBV7-2 and TRBJ1-3; tentative D call: TRBD1 (5 bases). Germline V CDR1 and CDR2: SGHTA, FQGNSA. The CDR3 is 13 residues long. Trimming stripped 4 bases from V and 9 bases from J, with 13 bases between. This chain's CDR3 is CASSSDQGGTIYF. CDR3 in DNA: TGTGCCAGCAGCTCTGATCAGGGCGGCACCATATATTTT. The full variable domain, in which reference TRBV7-2 and TRBJ1-3 provide the parts outside the CDR3, is GAGVSQSPSNKVTEKGKDVELRCDPISGHTALYWYRQSLGQGLEFLIYFQGNSAPDKSGLPSDRFSAERTGGSVSTLTIQRTQQEDSAVYLCASSSDQGGTIYFGEGSWLTVV.

This chain uses TRBV13 with TRBJ1-3, with TRBD1 matching over 9 bases. CDR1 and CDR2 (germline): PRHDT, FYEKMQ (reference sequence). V was clipped by 3 bases and J by 3 bases; unmatched bases: 12. The CDR3 runs to 18 residues. DNA of the CDR3: TGTGCCAGCAGCTTCAAGTACCGGGACAGGGTATTTGGAAACACCATATATTTT. Encoded protein: CASSFKYRDRVFGNTIYF.

The chain recombines TRBV15 with TRBJ2-5; 10 nucleotides align to TRBD1. Germline V CDR1 and CDR2: LNHNV, YYDKDF (reference sequence). With 8 bases clipped from V and 5 bases from J, the junction kept 11 bases outside the gene matches. This CDR3 comprises 15 residues. The CDR3 bases are TGTGCCACCCAGCAGACACCGGACAGGGGGGAGACCCAGTACTTC. It translates to CATQQTPDRGETQYF.

This clone was detected once. This rearrangement joins TRBV4-3 to TRBJ2-2; D possibly corresponds to TRBD1 (6 bases). This CDR3 comprises 22 residues. CDR1 is LGHNA and CDR2 is YSLEER in the germline V gene. V lost 1 base and J 2 bases, leaving 29 bases between the germline ends. The DNA of the CDR3 is TGCGCCAGCAGCCAAGCCCGAATCCGGGACACCTCCTCCCATTATAACACCGGGGAGCTGTTTTTT. Translated, it gives CASSQARIRDTSSHYNTGELFF.